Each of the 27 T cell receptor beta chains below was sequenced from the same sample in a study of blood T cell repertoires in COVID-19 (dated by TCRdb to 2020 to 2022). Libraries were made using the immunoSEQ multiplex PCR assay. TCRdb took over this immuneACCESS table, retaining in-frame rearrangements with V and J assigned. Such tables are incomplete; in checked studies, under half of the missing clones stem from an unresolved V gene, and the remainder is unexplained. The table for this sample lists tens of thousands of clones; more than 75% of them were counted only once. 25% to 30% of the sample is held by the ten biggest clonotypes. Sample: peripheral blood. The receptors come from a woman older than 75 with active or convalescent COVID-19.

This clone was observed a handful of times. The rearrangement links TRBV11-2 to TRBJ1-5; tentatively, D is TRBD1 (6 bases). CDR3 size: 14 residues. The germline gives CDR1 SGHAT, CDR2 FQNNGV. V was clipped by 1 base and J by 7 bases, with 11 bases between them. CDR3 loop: CASSLVGARQPQHF. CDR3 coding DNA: TGTGCCAGCAGCTTAGTGGGGGCCCGGCAGCCCCAGCATTTT.

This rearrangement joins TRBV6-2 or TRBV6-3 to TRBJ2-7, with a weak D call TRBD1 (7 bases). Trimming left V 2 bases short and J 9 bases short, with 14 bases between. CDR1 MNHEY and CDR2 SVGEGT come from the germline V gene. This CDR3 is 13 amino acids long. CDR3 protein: CASSYAAGGRQYF. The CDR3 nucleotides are TGTGCCAGCAGTTACGCGGCAGGGGGGCGGCAGTACTTC.

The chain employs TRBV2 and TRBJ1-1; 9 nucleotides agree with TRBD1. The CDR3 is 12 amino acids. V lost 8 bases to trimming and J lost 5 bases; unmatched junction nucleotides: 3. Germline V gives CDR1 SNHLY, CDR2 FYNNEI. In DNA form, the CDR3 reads TGTGCCAGCGGACAGGGGTATACTGAAGCTTTCTTT. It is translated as CASGQGYTEAFF.

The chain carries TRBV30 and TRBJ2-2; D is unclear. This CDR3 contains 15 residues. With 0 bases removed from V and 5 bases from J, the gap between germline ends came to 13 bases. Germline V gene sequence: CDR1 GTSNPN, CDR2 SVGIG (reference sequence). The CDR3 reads CAWSVAVTVTGELFF. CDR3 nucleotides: TGTGCCTGGAGTGTTGCAGTCACCGTTACCGGGGAGCTGTTTTTT.

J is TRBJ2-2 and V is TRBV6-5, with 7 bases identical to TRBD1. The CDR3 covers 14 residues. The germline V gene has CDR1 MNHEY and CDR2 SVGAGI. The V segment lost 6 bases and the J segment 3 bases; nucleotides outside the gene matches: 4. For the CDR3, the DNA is TGTGCCAGCAGGGGGACAGTAGACACCGGGGAGCTGTTTTTT. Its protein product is CASRGTVDTGELFF.

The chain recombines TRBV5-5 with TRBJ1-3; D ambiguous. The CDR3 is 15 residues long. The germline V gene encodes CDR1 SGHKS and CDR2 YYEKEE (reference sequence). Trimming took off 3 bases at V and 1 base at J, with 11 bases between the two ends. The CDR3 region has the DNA TGTGCCAGCAGCTCCTTTTCGGGGTCTGGAAACACCATATATTTT. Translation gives CASSSFSGSGNTIYF.

CDR3: CASRAGTGYLETQYF. The CDR3, as DNA: TGTGCCAGCAGAGCCGGGACAGGGTATTTGGAGACCCAGTACTTC. V usage is TRBV25-1 and J usage is TRBJ2-5, with 9 positions matching TRBD1. In germline, CDR1 is MGHDK, CDR2 SYGVNS. This CDR3 contains 15 residues. V trimming: 6 bases; J trimming: 5 bases; junction bases outside the gene matches: 10.

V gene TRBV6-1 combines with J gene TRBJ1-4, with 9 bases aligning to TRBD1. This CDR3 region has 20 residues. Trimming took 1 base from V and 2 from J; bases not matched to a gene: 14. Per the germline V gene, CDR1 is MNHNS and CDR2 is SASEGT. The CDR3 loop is CASSEGNRGLIWDTNEKLFF. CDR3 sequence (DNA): TGTGCCAGCAGTGAAGGGAACAGGGGGCTTATTTGGGACACTAATGAAAAACTGTTTTTT.

The CDR3 sequence: CASRVPGQGGFF. The CDR3 region has the DNA TGTGCCAGTAGGGTCCCGGGACAGGGGGGCTTCTTT. The chain carries TRBV19 and TRBJ1-1; TRBD1 aligns across 11 bases. CDR1 and CDR2 (germline): LNHDA, SQIVND (reference sequence). The CDR3 sequence is 12 residues long. With 6 bases clipped from V and 14 bases from J, the junction kept 8 bases outside the gene matches.

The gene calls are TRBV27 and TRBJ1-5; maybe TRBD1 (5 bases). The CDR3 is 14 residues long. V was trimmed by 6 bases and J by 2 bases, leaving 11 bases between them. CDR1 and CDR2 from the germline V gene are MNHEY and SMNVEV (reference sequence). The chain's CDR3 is CASRKGSGNQPQHF. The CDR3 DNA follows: TGTGCCAGCAGAAAGGGGTCGGGCAATCAGCCCCAGCATTTT.

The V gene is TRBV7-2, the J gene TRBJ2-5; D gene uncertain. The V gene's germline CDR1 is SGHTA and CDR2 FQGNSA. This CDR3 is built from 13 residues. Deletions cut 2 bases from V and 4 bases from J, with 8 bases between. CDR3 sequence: CASSLNPGETQYF. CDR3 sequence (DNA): TGTGCCAGCAGCTTAAATCCGGGAGAGACCCAGTACTTC.

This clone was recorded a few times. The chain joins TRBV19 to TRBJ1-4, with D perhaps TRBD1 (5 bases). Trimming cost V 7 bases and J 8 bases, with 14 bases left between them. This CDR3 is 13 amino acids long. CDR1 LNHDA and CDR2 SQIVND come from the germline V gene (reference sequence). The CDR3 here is CASTRGVSEKLFF. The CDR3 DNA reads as TGTGCCAGTACCCGGGGGGTTAGCGAAAAACTGTTTTTT. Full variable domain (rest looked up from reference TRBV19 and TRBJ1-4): DGGITQSPKYLFRKEGQNVTLSCEQNLNHDAMYWYRQDPGQGLRLIYYSQIVNDFQKGDIAEGYSVSREKKESFPLTVTSAQKNPTAFYLCASTRGVSEKLFFGSGTQLSVL.

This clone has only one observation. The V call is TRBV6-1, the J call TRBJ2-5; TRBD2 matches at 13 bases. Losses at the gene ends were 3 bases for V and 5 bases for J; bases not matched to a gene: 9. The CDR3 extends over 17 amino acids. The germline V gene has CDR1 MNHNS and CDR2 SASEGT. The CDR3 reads CASSEPGLAGPEETQYF. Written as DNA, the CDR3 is TGTGCCAGCAGTGAGCCGGGACTAGCGGGGCCCGAGGAGACCCAGTACTTC.

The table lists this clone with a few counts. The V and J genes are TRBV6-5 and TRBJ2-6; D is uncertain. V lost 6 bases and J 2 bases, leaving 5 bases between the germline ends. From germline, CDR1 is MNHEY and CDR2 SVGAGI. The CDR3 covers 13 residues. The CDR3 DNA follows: TGTGCCAGCAGGGCCACTGGGGCCAACGTCCTGACTTTC. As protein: CASRATGANVLTF.

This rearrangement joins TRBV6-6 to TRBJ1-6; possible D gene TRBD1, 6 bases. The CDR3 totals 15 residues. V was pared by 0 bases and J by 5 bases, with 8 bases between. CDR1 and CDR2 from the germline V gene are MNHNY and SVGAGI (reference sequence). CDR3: CASSYSGQDNSPLHF. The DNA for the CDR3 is TGTGCCAGCAGTTACTCGGGACAAGATAATTCACCCCTCCACTTT.

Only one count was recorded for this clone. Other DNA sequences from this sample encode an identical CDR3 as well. CDR3: CASSFGGANTGELFF. The CDR3 nucleotides are TGTGCCAGCAGCTTTGGGGGCGCGAACACCGGGGAGCTGTTTTTT. The gene calls are TRBV11-3 and TRBJ2-2, with D possibly being TRBD1 (6 bases). In germline, CDR1 is SGHNT, CDR2 YENEEA. The CDR3 is 15 residues long. Trimming shortened V by 3 bases and J by 0 bases, and 8 bases separated the two germline ends.

The CDR3 coding sequence is TGTGCCAGCAGCTTGGTTGGAGGGTTCGCCTACAATGAGCAGTTCTTC. Protein sequence: CASSLVGGFAYNEQFF. V usage is TRBV5-6 and J usage is TRBJ2-1, with TRBD2 as a possible D gene (6 bases). Trimming removed 0 bases at V and 2 bases at J, with 12 bases between. The V gene's germline CDR1 is SGHDT and CDR2 YYEEEE. The CDR3 is made up of 16 amino acids.

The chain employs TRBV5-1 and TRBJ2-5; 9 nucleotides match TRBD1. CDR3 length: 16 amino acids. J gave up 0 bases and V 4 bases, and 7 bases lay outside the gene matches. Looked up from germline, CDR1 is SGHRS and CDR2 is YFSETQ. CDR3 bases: TGCGCCAGCAGCGTGACAGGGGGAGCCTACCAAGAGACCCAGTACTTC. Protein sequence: CASSVTGGAYQETQYF. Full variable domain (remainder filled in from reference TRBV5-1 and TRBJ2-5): KAGVTQTPRYLIKTRGQQVTLSCSPISGHRSVSWYQQTPGQGLQFLFEYFSETQRNKGNFPGRFSGRQFSNSRSEMNVSTLELGDSALYLCASSVTGGAYQETQYFGPGTRLLVL.

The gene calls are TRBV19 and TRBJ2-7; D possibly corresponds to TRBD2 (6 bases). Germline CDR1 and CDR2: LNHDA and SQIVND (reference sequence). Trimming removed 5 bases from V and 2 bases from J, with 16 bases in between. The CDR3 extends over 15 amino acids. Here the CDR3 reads CASSDPRGKTYEQYF. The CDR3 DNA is TGTGCCAGTAGTGACCCCCGGGGGAAAACCTACGAGCAGTACTTC.

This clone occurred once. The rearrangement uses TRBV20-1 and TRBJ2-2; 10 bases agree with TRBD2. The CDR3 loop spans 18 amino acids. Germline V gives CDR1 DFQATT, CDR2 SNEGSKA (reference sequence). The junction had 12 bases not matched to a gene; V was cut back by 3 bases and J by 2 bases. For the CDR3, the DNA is TGCAGTGCTAGTGCGGCTAGCGGGGGAGGTCGAAACACCGGGGAGCTGTTTTTT. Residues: CSASAASGGGRNTGELFF.

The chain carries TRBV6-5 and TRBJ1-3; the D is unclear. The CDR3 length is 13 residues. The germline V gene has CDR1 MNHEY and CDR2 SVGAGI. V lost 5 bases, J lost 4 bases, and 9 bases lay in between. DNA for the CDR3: TGTGCCAGCAGTATGGACTTAGGAAACACCATATATTTT. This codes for CASSMDLGNTIYF.

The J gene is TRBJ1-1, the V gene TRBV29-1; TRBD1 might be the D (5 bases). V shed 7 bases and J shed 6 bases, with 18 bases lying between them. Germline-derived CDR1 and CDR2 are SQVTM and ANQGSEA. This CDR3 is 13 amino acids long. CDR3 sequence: CSAFLVGLAEAFF. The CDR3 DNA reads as TGCAGCGCCTTTCTGGTGGGGCTGGCTGAAGCTTTCTTT.

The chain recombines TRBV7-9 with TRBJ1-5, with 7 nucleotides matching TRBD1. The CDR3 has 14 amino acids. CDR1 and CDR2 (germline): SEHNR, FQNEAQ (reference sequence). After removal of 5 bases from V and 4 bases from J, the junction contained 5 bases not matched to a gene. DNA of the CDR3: TGTGCCAGCAGCCCCGGGACAGTAAATCAGCCCCAGCATTTT. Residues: CASSPGTVNQPQHF.

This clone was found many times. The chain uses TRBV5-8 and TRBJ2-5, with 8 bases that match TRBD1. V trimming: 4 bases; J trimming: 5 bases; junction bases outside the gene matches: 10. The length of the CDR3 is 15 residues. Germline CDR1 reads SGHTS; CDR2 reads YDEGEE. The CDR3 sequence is CASSPGQGTQETQYF. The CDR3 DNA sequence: TGTGCCAGCAGCCCCGGACAGGGAACCCAGGAGACCCAGTACTTC.

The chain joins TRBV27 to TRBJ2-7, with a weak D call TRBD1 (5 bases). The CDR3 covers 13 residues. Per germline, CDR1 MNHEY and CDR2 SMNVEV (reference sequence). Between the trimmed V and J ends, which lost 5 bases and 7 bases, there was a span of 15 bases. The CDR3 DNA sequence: TGTGCCAGCAGTCCGACAGTAGCTGGGGAGCAGTACTTC. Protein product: CASSPTVAGEQYF.

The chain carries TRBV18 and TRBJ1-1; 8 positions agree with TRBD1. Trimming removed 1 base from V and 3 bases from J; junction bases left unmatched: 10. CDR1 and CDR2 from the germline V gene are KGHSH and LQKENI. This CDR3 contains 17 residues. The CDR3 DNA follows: TGTGCCAGCTCACCACAGACAGGGGTAGGCGAGCACACTGAAGCTTTCTTT. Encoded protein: CASSPQTGVGEHTEAFF.

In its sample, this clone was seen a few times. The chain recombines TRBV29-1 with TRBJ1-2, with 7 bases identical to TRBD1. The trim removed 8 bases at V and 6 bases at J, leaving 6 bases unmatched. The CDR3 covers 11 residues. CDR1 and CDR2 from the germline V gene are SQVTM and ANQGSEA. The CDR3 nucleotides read TGCAGCAAAACAGGGGTAGATGGCTACACCTTC. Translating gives CSKTGVDGYTF.